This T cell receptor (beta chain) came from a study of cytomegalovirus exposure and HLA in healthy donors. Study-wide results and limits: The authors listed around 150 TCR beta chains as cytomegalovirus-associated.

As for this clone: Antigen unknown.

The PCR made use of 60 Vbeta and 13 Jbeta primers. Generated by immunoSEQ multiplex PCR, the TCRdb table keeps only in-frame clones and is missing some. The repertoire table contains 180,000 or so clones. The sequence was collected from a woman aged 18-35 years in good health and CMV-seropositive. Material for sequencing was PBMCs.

For the CDR3, the DNA is TGTGCCAGCAGGCAGGAACCCGTTATGAACACTGAAGCTTTCTTT. Its protein is CASRQEPVMNTEAFF. The rearrangement links TRBV6-5 to TRBJ1-1, with D hard to call. Trimming cost V 6 bases and J 0 bases, with 14 bases left between them. The V gene's germline CDR1 is MNHEY and CDR2 SVGAGI. The CDR3 is 15 residues long.